The 5 T cell receptor beta chains below were found in one sample sequenced in a study of graft-versus-host responses after intestinal transplantation. The repertoire was sequenced with immunoSEQ multiplex PCR; TCRdb's copy has only in-frame clones and lacks some. The table includes about 3,200 clones, 90% to 95% detected once. The sample was bone marrow, taken roughly 390 days after transplant. The receptors come from a human patient who received an intestinal transplant, so some T cells may come from the graft donor.

V and J are TRBV7-2 and TRBJ1-1; possible D gene TRBD1, 5 bases. Trimming pared 7 bases from V and 5 bases from J, leaving 20 bases between. Germline V gene lookup returns CDR1 SGHTA and CDR2 FQGNSA. CDR3 length: 15 amino acids. The CDR3 DNA sequence: TGTGCCAGCAACCCTAGCAGGGTGGAGAGGACTGAAGCTTTCTTT. Its translation is CASNPSRVERTEAFF.

This sequence joins TRBV2 and TRBJ2-3; D not certain. Germline V gives CDR1 SNHLY, CDR2 FYNNEI. Trimming left V 5 bases short and J 2 bases short, with 8 bases between. The length of the CDR3 is 13 residues. CDR3 sequence (DNA): TGTGCCAGCAGTACACCGCCCACAGATACGCAGTATTTT. This codes for CASSTPPTDTQYF.

This chain connects TRBV6-1 to TRBJ2-7, with 14 bases matching TRBD2. The CDR3 runs 15 residues. Germline assignment: CDR1 MNHNS and CDR2 SASEGT. V was pared by 1 base and J by 6 bases, with 2 bases of the junction left unmatched. In nucleotides, the CDR3 is TGTGCCAGCAGTGAAGGACTAGCGGGAGGGTTCGAGCAGTACTTC. Translating it yields CASSEGLAGGFEQYF.

This sequence joins TRBV10-3 and TRBJ2-2; D may correspond to TRBD1 or TRBD2 (5 bases each). The CDR3 is made up of 16 amino acids. Per the germline V gene, CDR1 is ENHRY and CDR2 is SYGVKD. V was pared by 3 bases and J by 3 bases, with 14 bases between. CDR3 nucleotide sequence: TGTGCCATCAGTGATGGGCAGGTGGGGGACACCGGGGAGCTGTTTTTT. This encodes CAISDGQVGDTGELFF.

In its sample, this clone was seen a few times. This chain links TRBV7-9 with TRBJ1-3; D gene uncertain. Deletions cut 6 bases from V and 0 bases from J, with 15 bases between. Germline V gene sequence: CDR1 SEHNR, CDR2 FQNEAQ (reference sequence). This CDR3 region has 16 residues. The CDR3 protein is CASSSSQFFSGNTIYF. The CDR3 DNA follows: TGTGCCAGCAGTTCCTCCCAGTTCTTCTCTGGAAACACCATATATTTT. Together with reference TRBV7-9 and TRBJ1-3, the CDR3 gives the full variable domain: DTGVSQNPRHKITKRGQNVTFRCDPISEHNRLYWYRQTLGQGPEFLTYFQNEAQLEKSRLLSDRFSAERPKGSFSTLEIQRTEQGDSAMYLCASSSSQFFSGNTIYFGEGSWLTVV.